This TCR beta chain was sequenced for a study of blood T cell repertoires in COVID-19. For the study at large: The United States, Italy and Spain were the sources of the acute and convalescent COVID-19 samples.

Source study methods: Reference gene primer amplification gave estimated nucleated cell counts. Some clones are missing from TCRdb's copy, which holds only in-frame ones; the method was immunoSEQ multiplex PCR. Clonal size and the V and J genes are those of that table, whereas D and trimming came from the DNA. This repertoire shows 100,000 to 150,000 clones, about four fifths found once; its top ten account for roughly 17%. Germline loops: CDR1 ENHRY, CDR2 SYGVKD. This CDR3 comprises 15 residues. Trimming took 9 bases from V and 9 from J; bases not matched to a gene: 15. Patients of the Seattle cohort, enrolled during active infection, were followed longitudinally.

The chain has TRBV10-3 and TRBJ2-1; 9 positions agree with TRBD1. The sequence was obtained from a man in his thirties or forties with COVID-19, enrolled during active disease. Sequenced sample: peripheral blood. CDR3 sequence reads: CAIYSPDRGSGEQFF. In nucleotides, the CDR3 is TGTGCCATTTACTCCCCCGACAGGGGGTCCGGTGAGCAGTTCTTC.